This is a list of T cell receptor beta chains from one sample in a study of persistence of HIV-infected CD4 T cells. The table came from immunoSEQ multiplex PCR; TCRdb's copy has only in-frame clones and leaves some out. The sample records about 64,000 clones, 70% to 75% being singletons. These receptors have no identified antigens. Sequenced here: CD4+ T cells sorted from PBMCs after roughly 20-hour stimulation, sampled from a patient who received antiretroviral therapy. The receptors derive from an adult man with HIV who was CMV-seropositive. Both conserved end residues are part of each CDR3. The order of the fields is CDR3 protein, J gene, V gene.

CASSYLPGTGSVAAGELFF,TRBJ2-2,TRBV5-1
CASSRYGPTSEAFF,TRBJ1-1,TRBV5-4
CASSLGDSDDEQFF,TRBJ2-1,TRBV5-1
CADYTGPSEQYF,TRBJ2-7,TRBV5-1
CASSASGTAPAGQPQHF,TRBJ1-5,TRBV7-2
CASSPIRGAEAFF,TRBJ1-1,TRBV18
CASTGTSRMVSNEQFF,TRBJ2-1,TRBV5-1
CASSITGVWANQPQHF,TRBJ1-5,TRBV19
CASSPRAGPSNTGELFF,TRBJ2-2,TRBV9
CASSFSSHYGGELFF,TRBJ2-2,TRBV7-3
CASSPAEGGWFGTEAFF,TRBJ1-1,TRBV7-2
CASARGGTNTGELFF,TRBJ2-2,TRBV11-2
CASSVAGTGGLTEAFF,TRBJ1-1,TRBV9
CAIGTSGGHTGELFF,TRBJ2-2,TRBV10-3
CATSDGNSPLHF,TRBJ1-6,TRBV24-1
CASNKRWDSNQPQHF,TRBJ1-5,TRBV19
CASSRTGDGGYTF,TRBJ1-2,TRBV5-5
CASSSLTGLGDTGELFF,TRBJ2-2,TRBV7-7
CASSPPTGGRGTDTQYF,TRBJ2-3,TRBV18
CAISEVRGGSNQPQHF,TRBJ1-5,TRBV10-3
CSARDQTQTFF,TRBJ1-1,TRBV20-1
CASSYSVGTDTQYF,TRBJ2-3,TRBV6-5
CATSEGTQPQHF,TRBJ1-5,TRBV24-1
CASSLGGTGRTPLHF,TRBJ1-6,TRBV28
CASSIVGTGTDTQYF,TRBJ2-3,TRBV19
CASSPSGVEGEKLFF,TRBJ1-4,TRBV7-2
CASSPLGGGAGQPQHF,TRBJ1-5,TRBV5-1
CASSLGTGINTGELFF,TRBJ2-2,TRBV5-8
CSAGGRHEQYF,TRBJ2-7,TRBV20-1
CASSLDLIGGWGTEAFF,TRBJ1-1,TRBV11-2
CASRTGQGNNQPQHF,TRBJ1-5,TRBV27
CASSLGGVTEAFF,TRBJ1-1,TRBV13
CASSYSGQGANTIYF,TRBJ1-3,TRBV6-6
CASRVPGPFSYEQYF,TRBJ2-7,TRBV2
CASRLGQGVANEQFF,TRBJ2-1,TRBV6-4
CASLNRAGQPQHF,TRBJ1-5,TRBV7-2
CASGLEEGSPQHF,TRBJ1-5,TRBV12-5
CASSFTRTGNNEQFF,TRBJ2-1,TRBV6-5
CASSFPTGGETDTQYF,TRBJ2-3,TRBV7-9